This T cell receptor beta chain was observed in a study of T cell responses to AZD1222 COVID-19 vaccine. Across the study: Second-dose intervals near 4 or 12 weeks were combined.

Regarding the study as a whole: Among the donors, most were white British and more were female, and clonal diversity was possibly underestimated. At baseline, just five or six AZD1222 recipients tested seropositive. Two doses of AZD1222 preceded a rise in Spike-specific TCR breadth and depth.

With respect to this clone: No antigen is known for it.

CDR3 length: 13 residues. V was cut by 10 bases and J by 3 bases, with 13 bases left in between. Per the germline V gene, CDR1 is LNHDA and CDR2 is SQIVND (reference sequence). The method was immunoSEQ multiplex PCR; TCRdb's version includes in-frame clones alone and lacks a portion of them. Of roughly 150,000 clones listed, less than 95% are singletons. The sequence derives from an adult in good health. The chain has TRBV19 and TRBJ1-5; D is possibly TRBD1 (6 bases). This specimen consisted of peripheral blood, obtained on day 0 of AZD1222 vaccination. CDR3 region: CATETGYNQPQHF. The DNA of the CDR3 is TGTGCCACCGAGACAGGATACAATCAGCCCCAGCATTTT. Supplemented by reference TRBV19 and TRBJ1-5, the full variable domain reads DGGITQSPKYLFRKEGQNVTLSCEQNLNHDAMYWYRQDPGQGLRLIYYSQIVNDFQKGDIAEGYSVSREKKESFPLTVTSAQKNPTAFYLCATETGYNQPQHFGDGTRLSIL.